The TCR beta chain described here comes from a study of cytomegalovirus exposure and HLA in healthy donors. Primers: 60 Vbeta forward and 13 Jbeta reverse. Sequencing was performed with immunoSEQ multiplex PCR; in TCRdb, only in-frame clones are kept and a portion is missing. This sample has 190,000 or so clones, with more than 80% found just once. Sequencing used PBMCs. This TCR came from a boy under 18 in good health and CMV-seronegative.

DNA for the CDR3: TGTGCCAGCATTAGAGGGATCCAAGAGACCCAGTACTTC. This translates into CASIRGIQETQYF. The rearrangement links TRBV2 to TRBJ2-5; TRBD2 is a possible D gene (5 bases). Germline lookup yields CDR1 SNHLY and CDR2 FYNNEI. The CDR3 contains 13 residues. V gave up 7 bases and J gave up 1 base, with 10 bases separating them. The full variable domain, completed using reference TRBV2 and TRBJ2-5, is EPEVTQTPSHQVTQMGQEVILRCVPISNHLYFYWYRQILGQKVEFLVSFYNNEISEKSEIFDDQFSVERPDGSNFTLKIRSTKLEDSAMYFCASIRGIQETQYFGPGTRLLVL.